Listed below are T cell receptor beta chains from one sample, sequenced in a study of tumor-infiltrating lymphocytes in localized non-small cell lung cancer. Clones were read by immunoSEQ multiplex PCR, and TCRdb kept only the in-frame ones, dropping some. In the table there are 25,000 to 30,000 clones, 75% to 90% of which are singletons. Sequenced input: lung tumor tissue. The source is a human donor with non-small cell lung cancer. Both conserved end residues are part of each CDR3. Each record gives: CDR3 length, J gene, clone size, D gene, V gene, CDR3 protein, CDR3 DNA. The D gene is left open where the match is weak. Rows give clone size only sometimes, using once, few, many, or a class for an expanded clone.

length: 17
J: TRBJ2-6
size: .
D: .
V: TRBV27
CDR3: CASSIQRLRSGANVLTF
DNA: TGTGCCAGCAGCATCCAGCGGTTAAGGTCTGGGGCCAACGTCCTGACTTTC

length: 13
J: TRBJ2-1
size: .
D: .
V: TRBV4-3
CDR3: CASSPGPYNEQFF
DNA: TGCGCCAGCAGCCCCGGGCCCTACAATGAGCAGTTCTTC

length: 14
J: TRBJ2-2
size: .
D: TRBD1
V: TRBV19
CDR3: CASSSQGAAGELFF
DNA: TGTGCCAGTAGTTCCCAGGGGGCAGCCGGGGAGCTGTTTTTT

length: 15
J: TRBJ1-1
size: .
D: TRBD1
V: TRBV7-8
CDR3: CASSPGTGGGTEAFF
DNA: TGTGCCAGCAGCCCTGGGACAGGGGGCGGCACTGAAGCTTTCTTT

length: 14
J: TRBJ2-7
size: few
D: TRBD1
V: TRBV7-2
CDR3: CASSTGQGIYEQYF
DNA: TGTGCCAGCAGCACGGGACAGGGTATCTACGAGCAGTACTTC

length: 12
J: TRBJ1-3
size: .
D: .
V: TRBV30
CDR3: CAWVNSGNTIYF
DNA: TGTGCCTGGGTCAACTCTGGAAACACCATATATTTT

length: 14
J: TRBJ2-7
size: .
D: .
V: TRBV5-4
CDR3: CASSLEGHSYEQYF
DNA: TGTGCCAGCAGCTTGGAGGGACATTCCTACGAGCAGTACTTC

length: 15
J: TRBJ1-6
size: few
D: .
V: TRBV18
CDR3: CASSDGEGSNSPLHF
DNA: TGTGCCAGCTCAGACGGCGAGGGATCTAATTCACCCCTCCACTTT

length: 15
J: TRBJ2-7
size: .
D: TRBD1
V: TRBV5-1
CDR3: CASSSEGRGQFEQYF
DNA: TGCGCCAGCAGCTCCGAGGGCAGGGGGCAGTTCGAGCAGTACTTC

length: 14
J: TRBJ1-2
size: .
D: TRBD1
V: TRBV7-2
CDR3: CASSLVGQGRGYTF
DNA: TGTGCCAGCAGCTTAGTGGGACAGGGACGGGGCTACACCTTC

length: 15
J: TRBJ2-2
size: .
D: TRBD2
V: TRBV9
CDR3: CASSTSGGNTGELFF
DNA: TGTGCCAGCAGCACTAGCGGGGGGAACACCGGGGAGCTGTTTTTT

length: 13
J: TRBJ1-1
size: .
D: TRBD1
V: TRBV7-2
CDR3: CASSPTGDTEAFF
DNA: TGTGCCAGCAGCCCGACAGGGGACACTGAAGCTTTCTTT

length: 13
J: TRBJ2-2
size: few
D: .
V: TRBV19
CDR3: CASRDTNTGELFF
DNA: TGTGCCAGTCGGGACACCAACACCGGGGAGCTGTTTTTT

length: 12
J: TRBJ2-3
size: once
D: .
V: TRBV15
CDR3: CATSRDAAAQYF
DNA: TGTGCCACCAGCAGAGACGCGGCCGCGCAGTATTTT

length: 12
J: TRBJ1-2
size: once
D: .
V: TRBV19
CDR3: CASREQGGGYTF
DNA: TGTGCCAGTAGGGAACAGGGTGGTGGCTACACCTTC

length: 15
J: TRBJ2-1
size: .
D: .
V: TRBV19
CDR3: CASRRTPGLSNEQFF
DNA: TGTGCCAGCCGCAGGACACCCGGCCTGTCGAATGAGCAGTTCTTC

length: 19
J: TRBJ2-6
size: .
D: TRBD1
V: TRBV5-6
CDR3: CASSVSRGNSYSGANVLTF
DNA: TGTGCCAGCAGCGTGAGCAGGGGGAATTCCTACTCTGGGGCCAACGTCCTGACTTTC

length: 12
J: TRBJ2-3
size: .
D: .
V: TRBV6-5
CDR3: CASSYRGHTQYF
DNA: TGTGCCAGCAGTTACAGGGGACATACGCAGTATTTT

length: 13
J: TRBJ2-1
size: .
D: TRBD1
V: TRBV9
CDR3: CASSGTGGNEQFF
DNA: TGTGCCAGCAGCGGGACAGGGGGCAATGAGCAGTTCTTC

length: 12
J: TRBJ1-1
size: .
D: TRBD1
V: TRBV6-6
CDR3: CASSYGDSEAFF
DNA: TGTGCCAGCAGTTACGGGGACAGTGAAGCTTTCTTT

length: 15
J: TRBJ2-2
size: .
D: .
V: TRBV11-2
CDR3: CASSLGDGYTGELFF
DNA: TGTGCCAGCAGCCTCGGGGACGGTTACACCGGGGAGCTGTTTTTT

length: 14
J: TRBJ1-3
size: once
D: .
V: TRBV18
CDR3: CASSPGADGNTIYF
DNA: TGTGCCAGCTCACCAGGAGCAGACGGAAACACCATATATTTT

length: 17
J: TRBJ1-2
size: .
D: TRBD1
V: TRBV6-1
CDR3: CASSGYAGQGFNYGYTF
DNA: TGTGCCAGCAGTGGATATGCGGGACAGGGGTTTAACTATGGCTACACCTTC

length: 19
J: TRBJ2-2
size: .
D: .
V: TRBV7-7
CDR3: CASSLEVKVGQGVTGELFF
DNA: TGTGCTAGCAGCTTAGAAGTGAAGGTTGGCCAGGGTGTCACCGGGGAGCTGTTTTTT

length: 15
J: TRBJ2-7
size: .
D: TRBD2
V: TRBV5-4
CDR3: CASSPGEGGFVKQYF
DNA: TGTGCCAGCAGCCCCGGGGAGGGCGGCTTTGTCAAGCAGTACTTC

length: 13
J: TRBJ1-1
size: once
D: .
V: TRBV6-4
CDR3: CASSEGRNTEAFF
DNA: TGTGCCAGCAGTGAAGGGAGGAACACTGAAGCTTTCTTT

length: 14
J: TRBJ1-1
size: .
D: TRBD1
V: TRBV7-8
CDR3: CASSLDRGLTEAFF
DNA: TGTGCCAGCAGCTTAGACAGGGGGCTGACTGAAGCTTTCTTT

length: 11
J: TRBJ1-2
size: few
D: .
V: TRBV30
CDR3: CAWSGGYGYTF
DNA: TGTGCCTGGAGTGGAGGGTATGGCTACACCTTC

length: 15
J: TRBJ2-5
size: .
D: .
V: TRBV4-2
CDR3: CASSHEQGRQETQYF
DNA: TGTGCCAGCAGCCACGAACAGGGCCGCCAAGAGACCCAGTACTTC

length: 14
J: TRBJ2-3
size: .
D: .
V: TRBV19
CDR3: CASSQGLSTDTQYF
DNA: TGTGCCAGTAGCCAGGGGTTATCGACAGATACGCAGTATTTT

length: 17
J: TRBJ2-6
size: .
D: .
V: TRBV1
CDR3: CTSRSVRSQSRANVLTF
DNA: TGCACCAGCAGATCTGTTCGTTCACAAAGTCGGGCCAACGTCCTGACTTTC

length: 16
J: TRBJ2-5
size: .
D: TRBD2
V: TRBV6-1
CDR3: CASSEVGTKSIKTQYF
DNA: TGTGCCAGCAGTGAAGTAGGGACTAAATCGATAAAGACCCAGTACTTC

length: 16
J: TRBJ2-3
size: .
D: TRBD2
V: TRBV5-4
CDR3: CASSLGLAGGTDTQYF
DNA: TGTGCCAGCAGCTTGGGACTAGCGGGGGGGACCGATACGCAGTATTTT

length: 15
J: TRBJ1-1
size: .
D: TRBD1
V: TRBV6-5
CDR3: CASSYRDRGLPEAFF
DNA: TGTGCCAGCAGTTACCGGGACAGGGGGCTTCCTGAAGCTTTCTTT

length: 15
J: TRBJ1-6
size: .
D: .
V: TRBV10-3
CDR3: CAIGGKGLDNSPLHF
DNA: TGTGCCATCGGTGGGAAGGGCTTGGATAATTCACCCCTCCACTTT

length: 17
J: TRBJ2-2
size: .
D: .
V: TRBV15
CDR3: CATSRDQPASNTGELFF
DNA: TGTGCCACCAGCAGAGATCAGCCAGCTTCGAACACCGGGGAGCTGTTTTTT

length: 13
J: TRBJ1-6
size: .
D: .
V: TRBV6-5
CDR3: CASSYGHNSPLHF
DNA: TGTGCCAGCAGTTACGGACATAATTCACCCCTCCACTTT

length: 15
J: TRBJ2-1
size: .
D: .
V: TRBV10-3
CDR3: CAISEGTSLHNEQFF
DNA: TGTGCCATCAGTGAGGGGACCAGTCTACACAATGAGCAGTTCTTC

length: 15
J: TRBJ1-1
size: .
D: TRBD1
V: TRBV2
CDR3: CASSTPTGANTEAFF
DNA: TGTGCCAGCTCGACCCCGACAGGGGCGAACACTGAAGCTTTCTTT

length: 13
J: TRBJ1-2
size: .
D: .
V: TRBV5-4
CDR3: CASSHRVDYGYTF
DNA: TGTGCCAGCAGCCACAGGGTGGACTATGGCTACACCTTC

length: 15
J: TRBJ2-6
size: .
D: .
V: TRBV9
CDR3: CASSVPAGGANVLTF
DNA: TGTGCCAGCAGCGTACCTGCCGGCGGGGCCAACGTCCTGACTTTC

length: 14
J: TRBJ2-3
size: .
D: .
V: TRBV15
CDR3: CATKSGGGSQTQYF
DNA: TGTGCCACCAAGTCGGGAGGGGGCAGTCAGACGCAGTATTTT

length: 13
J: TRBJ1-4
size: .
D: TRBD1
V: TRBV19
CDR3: CASQDRKDEKLFF
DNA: TGTGCCAGTCAGGACAGGAAGGATGAAAAACTGTTTTTT

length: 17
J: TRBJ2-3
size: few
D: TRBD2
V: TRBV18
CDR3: CASSLGLAFTSTDTQYF
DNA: TGTGCCAGCTCACTGGGACTAGCTTTTACTAGCACAGATACGCAGTATTTT

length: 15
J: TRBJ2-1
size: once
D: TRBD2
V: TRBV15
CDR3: CATSSSGSTYNEQFF
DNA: TGTGCCACCAGCAGTAGCGGGTCAACCTACAATGAGCAGTTCTTC

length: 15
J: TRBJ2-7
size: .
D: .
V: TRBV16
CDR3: CASSQSVEDTYEQYF
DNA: TGTGCCAGCAGCCAATCAGTGGAGGATACCTACGAGCAGTACTTC

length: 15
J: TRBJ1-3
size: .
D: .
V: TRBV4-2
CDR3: CASSQEAGVGNTIYF
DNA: TGTGCCAGCAGCCAAGAGGCAGGGGTTGGAAACACCATATATTTT

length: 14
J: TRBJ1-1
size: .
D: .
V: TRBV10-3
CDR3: CAIRGREDSTEAFF
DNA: TGTGCCATCAGAGGCCGGGAGGATAGCACTGAAGCTTTCTTT

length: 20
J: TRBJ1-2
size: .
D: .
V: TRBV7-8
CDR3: CASSLVNPFMAGNGDYGYTF
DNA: TGTGCCAGCAGCTTAGTAAACCCATTCATGGCAGGGAACGGCGACTATGGCTACACCTTC

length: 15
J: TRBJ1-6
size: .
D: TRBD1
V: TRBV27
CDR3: CASSLLGQGHSPLHF
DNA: TGTGCCAGCAGTTTACTGGGACAGGGGCATTCACCCCTCCACTTT

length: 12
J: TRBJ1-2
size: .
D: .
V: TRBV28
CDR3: CASSLPPYGYTF
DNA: TGTGCCAGCAGTTTACCCCCTTATGGCTACACCTTC

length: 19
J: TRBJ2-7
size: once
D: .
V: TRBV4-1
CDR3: CASSQDSPSTGSDLNEQYF
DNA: TGCGCCAGCAGCCAAGATTCTCCCTCAACAGGGTCAGATCTAAACGAGCAGTACTTC

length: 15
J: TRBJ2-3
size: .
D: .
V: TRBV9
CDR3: CASSVEPGTTDTQYF
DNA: TGTGCCAGCAGCGTAGAGCCGGGCACCACAGATACGCAGTATTTT

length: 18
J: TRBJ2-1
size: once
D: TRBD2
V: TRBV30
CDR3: CAWSTAGATVGSYNEQFF
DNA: TGTGCCTGGAGTACAGCGGGGGCGACCGTCGGCTCCTACAATGAGCAGTTCTTC

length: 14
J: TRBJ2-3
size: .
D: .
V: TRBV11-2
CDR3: CASSLDFSTDTQYF
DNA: TGTGCCAGCAGCTTAGATTTCAGCACAGATACGCAGTATTTT

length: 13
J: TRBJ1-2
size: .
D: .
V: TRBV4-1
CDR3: CASSQDLTFKFTF
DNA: TGCGCCAGCAGCCAAGATCTCACCTTCAAGTTCACCTTC

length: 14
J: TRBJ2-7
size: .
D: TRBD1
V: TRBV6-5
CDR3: CASRRDRGGFEQYF
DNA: TGTGCCAGCAGACGCGACAGGGGGGGTTTCGAGCAGTACTTC